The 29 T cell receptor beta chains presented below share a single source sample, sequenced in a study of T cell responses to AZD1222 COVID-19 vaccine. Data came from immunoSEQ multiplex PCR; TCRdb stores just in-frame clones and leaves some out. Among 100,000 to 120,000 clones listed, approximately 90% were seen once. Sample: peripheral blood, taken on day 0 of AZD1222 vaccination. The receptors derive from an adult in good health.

In nucleotides, the CDR3 is TGTGCCAGCAGCGTTAGGAGGGGGGCTTTGAACACTGAAGCTTTCTTT. Protein: CASSVRRGALNTEAFF. This sequence joins TRBV7-9 and TRBJ1-1; TRBD1 is a possible D gene (6 bases). V was shortened by 5 bases and J by 0 bases, with 16 bases between the two germline ends. Per germline, CDR1 SEHNR and CDR2 FQNEAQ (reference sequence). The CDR3 totals 16 residues.

The CDR3 sequence: CASSKTSGRYNEQFF. CDR3 sequence (DNA): TGTGCCAGTAGCAAGACTAGCGGAAGATACAATGAGCAGTTCTTC. This chain joins TRBV19 and TRBJ2-1; 9 positions agree with TRBD2. Germline V CDR1 and CDR2: LNHDA, SQIVND (reference sequence). The CDR3 contains 15 residues. The ends lost 6 bases at V and 4 bases at J; junction bases unmatched: 7.

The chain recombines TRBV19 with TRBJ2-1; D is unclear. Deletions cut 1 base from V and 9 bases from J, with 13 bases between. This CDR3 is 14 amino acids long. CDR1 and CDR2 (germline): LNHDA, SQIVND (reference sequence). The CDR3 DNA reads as TGTGCCAGTAGTATAGGTACACTACAGAGTGAGCAGTTCTTC. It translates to CASSIGTLQSEQFF.

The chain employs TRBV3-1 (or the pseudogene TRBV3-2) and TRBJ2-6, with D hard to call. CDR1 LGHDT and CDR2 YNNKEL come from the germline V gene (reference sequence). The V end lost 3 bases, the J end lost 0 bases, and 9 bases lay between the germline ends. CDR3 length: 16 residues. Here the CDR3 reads CASSHHEISGANVLTF. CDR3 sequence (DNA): TGTGCCAGCAGCCATCACGAGATCTCTGGGGCCAACGTCCTGACTTTC.

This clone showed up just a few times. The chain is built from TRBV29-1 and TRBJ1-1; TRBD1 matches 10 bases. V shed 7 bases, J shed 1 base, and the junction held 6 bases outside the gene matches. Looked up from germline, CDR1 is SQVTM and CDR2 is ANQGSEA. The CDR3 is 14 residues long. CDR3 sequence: CSERGQGKNTEAFF. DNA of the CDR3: TGCAGCGAGAGGGGACAGGGGAAGAACACTGAAGCTTTCTTT. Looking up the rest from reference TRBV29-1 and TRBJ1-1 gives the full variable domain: SAVISQKPSRDICQRGTSLTIQCQVDSQVTMMFWYRQQPGQSLTLIATANQGSEATYESGFVIDKFPISRPNLTFSTLTVSNMSPEDSSIYLCSERGQGKNTEAFFGQGTRLTVV.

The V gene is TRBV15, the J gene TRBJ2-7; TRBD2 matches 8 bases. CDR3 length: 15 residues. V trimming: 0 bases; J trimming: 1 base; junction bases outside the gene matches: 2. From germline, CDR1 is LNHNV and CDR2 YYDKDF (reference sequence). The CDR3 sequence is CATSREGGGSYEQYF. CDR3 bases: TGTGCCACCAGCAGAGAGGGCGGGGGGTCCTACGAGCAGTACTTC.

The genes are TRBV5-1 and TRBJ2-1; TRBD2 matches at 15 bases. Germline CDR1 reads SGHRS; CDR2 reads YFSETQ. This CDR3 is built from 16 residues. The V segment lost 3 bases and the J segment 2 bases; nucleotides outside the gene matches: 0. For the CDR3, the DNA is TGCGCCAGCAGCTGGACTAGCGGGAGGGCCTACAATGAGCAGTTCTTC. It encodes CASSWTSGRAYNEQFF.

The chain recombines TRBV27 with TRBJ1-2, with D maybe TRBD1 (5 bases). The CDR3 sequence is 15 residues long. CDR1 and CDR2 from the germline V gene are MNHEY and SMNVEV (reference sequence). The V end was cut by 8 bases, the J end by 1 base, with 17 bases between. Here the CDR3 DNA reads TGTGCCAGCCGAAATCTTCAGGGATATAACTATGGCTACACCTTC. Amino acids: CASRNLQGYNYGYTF.

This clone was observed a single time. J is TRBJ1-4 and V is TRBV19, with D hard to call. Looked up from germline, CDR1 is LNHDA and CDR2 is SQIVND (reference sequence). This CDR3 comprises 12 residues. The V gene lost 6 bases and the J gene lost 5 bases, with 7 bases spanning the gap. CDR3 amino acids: CASRSGNEKLFF. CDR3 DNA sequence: TGTGCCAGTAGATCCGGAAATGAAAAACTGTTTTTT.

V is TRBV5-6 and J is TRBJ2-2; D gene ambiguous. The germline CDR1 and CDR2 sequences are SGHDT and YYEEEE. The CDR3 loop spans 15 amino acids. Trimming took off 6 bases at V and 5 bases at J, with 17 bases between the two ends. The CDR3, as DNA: TGTGCCAGCACCCGACGCGTATCTATAACCGGGGAGCTGTTTTTT. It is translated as CASTRRVSITGELFF. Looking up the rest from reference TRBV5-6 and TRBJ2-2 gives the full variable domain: DAGVTQSPTHLIKTRGQQVTLRCSPKSGHDTVSWYQQALGQGPQFIFQYYEEEERQRGNFPDRFSGHQFPNYSSELNVNALLLGDSALYLCASTRRVSITGELFFGEGSRLTVL.

CDR3 amino acids: CASSKWSLDSPAQPQHF. The CDR3 DNA reads as TGTGCCAGCAGCAAATGGTCCCTAGACAGCCCCGCGCAGCCCCAGCATTTT. The rearrangement links TRBV21-1 to TRBJ1-5; the DNA was not compared with TRBD1, the D call given in the table. TRBV21-1 is described as a pseudogene. The CDR3 has 17 amino acids.

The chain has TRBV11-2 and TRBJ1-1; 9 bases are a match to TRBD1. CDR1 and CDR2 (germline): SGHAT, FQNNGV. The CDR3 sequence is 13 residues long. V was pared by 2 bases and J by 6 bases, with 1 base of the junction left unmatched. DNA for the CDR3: TGTGCCAGCAGCTTAAGACAGGGGGCTGAAGCTTTCTTT. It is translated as CASSLRQGAEAFF.

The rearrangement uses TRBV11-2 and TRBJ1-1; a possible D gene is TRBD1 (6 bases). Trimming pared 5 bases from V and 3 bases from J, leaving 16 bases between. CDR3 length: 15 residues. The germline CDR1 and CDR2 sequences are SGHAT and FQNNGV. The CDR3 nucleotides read TGTGCCAGCAGCCTCCCCTGGGGGCGATACACTGAAGCTTTCTTT. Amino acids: CASSLPWGRYTEAFF.

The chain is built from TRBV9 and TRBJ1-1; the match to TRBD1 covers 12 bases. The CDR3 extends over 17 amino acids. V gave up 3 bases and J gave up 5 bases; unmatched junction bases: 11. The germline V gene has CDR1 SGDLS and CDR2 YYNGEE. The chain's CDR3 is CASSAPHGDRGRTEAFF. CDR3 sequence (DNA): TGTGCCAGCAGCGCCCCCCACGGGGACAGGGGGCGAACTGAAGCTTTCTTT.

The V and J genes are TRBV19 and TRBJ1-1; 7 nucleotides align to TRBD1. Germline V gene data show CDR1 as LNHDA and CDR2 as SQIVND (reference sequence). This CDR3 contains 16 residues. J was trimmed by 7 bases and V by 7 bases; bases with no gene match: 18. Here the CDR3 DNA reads TGTGCCAGTACCCAAGAGAAGCGGACAGGCCAAGTTGAAGCTTTCTTT. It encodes CASTQEKRTGQVEAFF.

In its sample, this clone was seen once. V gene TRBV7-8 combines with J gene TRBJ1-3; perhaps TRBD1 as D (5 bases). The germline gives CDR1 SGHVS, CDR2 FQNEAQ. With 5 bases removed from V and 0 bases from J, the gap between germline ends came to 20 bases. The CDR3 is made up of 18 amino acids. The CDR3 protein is CASSQLMSGRFSGNTIYF. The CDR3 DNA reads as TGTGCCAGCAGCCAATTAATGTCGGGACGGTTCTCTGGAAACACCATATATTTT.

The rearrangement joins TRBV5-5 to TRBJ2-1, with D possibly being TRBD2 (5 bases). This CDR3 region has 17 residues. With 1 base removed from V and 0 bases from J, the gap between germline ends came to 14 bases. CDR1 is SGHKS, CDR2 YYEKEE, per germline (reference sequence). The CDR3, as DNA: TGTGCCAGCAGCTTGAGGAGCGGATGGGGCTCCTACAATGAGCAGTTCTTC. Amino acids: CASSLRSGWGSYNEQFF.

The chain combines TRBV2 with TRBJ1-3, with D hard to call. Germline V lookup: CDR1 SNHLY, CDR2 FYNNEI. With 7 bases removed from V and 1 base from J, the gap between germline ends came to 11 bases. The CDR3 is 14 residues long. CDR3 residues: CASKADRSGNTIYF. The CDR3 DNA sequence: TGTGCCAGCAAGGCAGACCGATCTGGAAACACCATATATTTT. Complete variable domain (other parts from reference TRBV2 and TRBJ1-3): EPEVTQTPSHQVTQMGQEVILRCVPISNHLYFYWYRQILGQKVEFLVSFYNNEISEKSEIFDDQFSVERPDGSNFTLKIRSTKLEDSAMYFCASKADRSGNTIYFGEGSWLTVV.

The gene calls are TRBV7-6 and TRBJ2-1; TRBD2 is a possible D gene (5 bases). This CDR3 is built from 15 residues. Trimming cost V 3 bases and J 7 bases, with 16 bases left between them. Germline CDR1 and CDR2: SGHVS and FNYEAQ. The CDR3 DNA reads TGTGCCAGCAGCTTCTTATCCGGGATGGGGAATGAGCAGTTCTTC. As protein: CASSFLSGMGNEQFF. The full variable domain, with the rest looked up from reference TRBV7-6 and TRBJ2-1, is GAGVSQSPRYKVTKRGQDVALRCDPISGHVSLYWYRQALGQGPEFLTYFNYEAQQDKSGLPNDRFSAERPEGSISTLTIQRTEQRDSAMYRCASSFLSGMGNEQFFGPGTRLTVL.

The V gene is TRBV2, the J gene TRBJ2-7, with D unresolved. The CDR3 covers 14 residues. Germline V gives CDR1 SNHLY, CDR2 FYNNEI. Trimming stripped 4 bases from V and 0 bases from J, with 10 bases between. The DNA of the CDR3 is TGTGCCAGCAGTGCTGAGCATAGCTCCTACGAGCAGTACTTC. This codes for CASSAEHSSYEQYF.

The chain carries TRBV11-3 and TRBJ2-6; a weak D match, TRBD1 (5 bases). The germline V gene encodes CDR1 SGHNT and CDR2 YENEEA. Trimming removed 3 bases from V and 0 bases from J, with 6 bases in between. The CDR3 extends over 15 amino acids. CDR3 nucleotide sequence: TGTGCCAGCAGCTTTGACAGCTCTGGGGCCAACGTCCTGACTTTC. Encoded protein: CASSFDSSGANVLTF.

The CDR3 DNA follows: TGTGCCAGCAGCCTCCTAGGAAAGCAAGAGACCCAGTACTTC. The encoded protein is CASSLLGKQETQYF. The J gene is TRBJ2-5, the V gene TRBV3-1 (or the pseudogene TRBV3-2), with unresolved D. With 4 bases removed from V and 2 bases from J, the gap between germline ends came to 11 bases. This CDR3 has 14 residues. Looked up from germline, CDR1 is LGHDT and CDR2 is YNNKEL (reference sequence).

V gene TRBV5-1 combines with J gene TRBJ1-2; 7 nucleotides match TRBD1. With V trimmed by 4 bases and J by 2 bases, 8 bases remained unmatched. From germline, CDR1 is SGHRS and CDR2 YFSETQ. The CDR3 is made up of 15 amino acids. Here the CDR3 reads CASSPMTGPNYGYTF. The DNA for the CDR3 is TGCGCCAGCAGCCCAATGACAGGGCCCAACTATGGCTACACCTTC. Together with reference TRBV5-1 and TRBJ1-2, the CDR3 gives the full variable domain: KAGVTQTPRYLIKTRGQQVTLSCSPISGHRSVSWYQQTPGQGLQFLFEYFSETQRNKGNFPGRFSGRQFSNSRSEMNVSTLELGDSALYLCASSPMTGPNYGYTFGSGTRLTVV.

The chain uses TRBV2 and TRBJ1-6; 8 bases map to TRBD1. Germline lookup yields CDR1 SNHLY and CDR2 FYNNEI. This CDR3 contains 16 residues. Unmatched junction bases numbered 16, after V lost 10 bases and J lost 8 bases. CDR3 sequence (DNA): TGTGCCACGGGACTTTCAGGGGGCGCGTTGGATTCACCCCTCCACTTT. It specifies CATGLSGGALDSPLHF.

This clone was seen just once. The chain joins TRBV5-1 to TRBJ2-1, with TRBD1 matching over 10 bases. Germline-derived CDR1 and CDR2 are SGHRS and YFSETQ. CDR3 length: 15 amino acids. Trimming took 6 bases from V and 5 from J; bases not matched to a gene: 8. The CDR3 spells CASKRGTGVDNEQFF. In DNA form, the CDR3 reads TGCGCCAGCAAGAGAGGGACAGGGGTTGACAATGAGCAGTTCTTC. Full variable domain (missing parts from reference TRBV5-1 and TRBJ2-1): KAGVTQTPRYLIKTRGQQVTLSCSPISGHRSVSWYQQTPGQGLQFLFEYFSETQRNKGNFPGRFSGRQFSNSRSEMNVSTLELGDSALYLCASKRGTGVDNEQFFGPGTRLTVL.

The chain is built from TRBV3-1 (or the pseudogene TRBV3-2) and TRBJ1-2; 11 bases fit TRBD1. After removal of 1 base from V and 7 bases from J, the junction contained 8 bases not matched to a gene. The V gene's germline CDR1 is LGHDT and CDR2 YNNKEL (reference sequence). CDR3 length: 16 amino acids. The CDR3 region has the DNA TGTGCCAGCAGCCAAGCTGGGACAGGGGGATCGGGTGGCTACACCTTC. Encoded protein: CASSQAGTGGSGGYTF.

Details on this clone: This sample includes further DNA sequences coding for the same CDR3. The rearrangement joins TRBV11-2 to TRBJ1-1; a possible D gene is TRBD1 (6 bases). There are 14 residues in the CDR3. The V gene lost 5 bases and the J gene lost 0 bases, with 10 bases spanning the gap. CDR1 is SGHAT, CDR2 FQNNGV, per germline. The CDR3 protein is CASSPGQMNTEAFF. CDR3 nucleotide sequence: TGTGCCAGCAGCCCAGGACAGATGAACACTGAAGCTTTCTTT.

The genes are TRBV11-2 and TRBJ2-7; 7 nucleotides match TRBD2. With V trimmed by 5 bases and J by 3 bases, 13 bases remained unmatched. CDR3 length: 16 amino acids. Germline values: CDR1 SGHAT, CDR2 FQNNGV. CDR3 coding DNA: TGTGCCAGCAGCCCCCTTTGGGGGGGAGGAGGCTACGAGCAGTACTTC. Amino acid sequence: CASSPLWGGGGYEQYF.

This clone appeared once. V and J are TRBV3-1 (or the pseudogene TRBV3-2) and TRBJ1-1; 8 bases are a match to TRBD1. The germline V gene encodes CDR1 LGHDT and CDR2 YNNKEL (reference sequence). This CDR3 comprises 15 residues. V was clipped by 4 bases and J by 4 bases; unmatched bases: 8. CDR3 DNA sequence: TGTGCCAGCAGCCTAGACAGGGGAGAGGGCACTGAAGCTTTCTTT. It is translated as CASSLDRGEGTEAFF.